The clone carrying this T cell receptor beta chain was detected ten times or more. Its antigen remains unknown. The source of the sample is a study of CD8 T cells in ankylosing spondylitis. Overall study findings and caveats: Before this, some motif variants had been reported in reactive arthritis synovial fluid and blood. Seemingly characteristic of ankylosing spondylitis blood was a TCR beta motif consisting of several highly homologous variants.

Making use of molecular barcodes, quantitative 5'-RACE generated TCR beta libraries. TCRdb used MiXCR to reprocess the 5' RACE reads, holding one entry per CDR3 protein. The data hold some 240,000 distinct CDR3 sequences, with 7.3% observed a single time. This CDR3 is 13 amino acids long. Trimming stripped 0 bases from V and 5 bases from J, with 7 bases between. Germline V gene data show CDR1 as MNHEY and CDR2 as SMNVEV (reference sequence). This rearrangement joins TRBV27 to TRBJ2-5; D is tentatively TRBD1 or TRBD2 (5 bases each). The sequenced sample was blood, either unsorted or a sorted T cell fraction (not recorded which). This sequence originates from a male donor with ankylosing spondylitis. The CDR3 loop is CASSLSWGETQYF. The DNA for the CDR3 is TGTGCCAGCAGTTTATCATGGGGGGAGACCCAGTACTTC.